This TCR beta chain originates from a study of blood T cell repertoires in COVID-19. Sequencing used immunoSEQ multiplex PCR; TCRdb keeps in-frame clones, though not all of them. The sample consists of over 130,000 clones, roughly 80% of them appearing once. V lost 4 bases and J lost 4, with 5 bases in between. CDR3 length: 11 amino acids. From germline, CDR1 is SGDLS and CDR2 YYNGEE. Sequenced input: peripheral blood. The chain joins TRBV9 to TRBJ1-2; D not certain. This clonotype originated in a human donor in a cohort sampled during active COVID-19. The CDR3 reads CASSRLYGYTF. The DNA of the CDR3 is TGTGCCAGCAGCCGACTCTATGGCTACACCTTC.